This note documents a single T cell receptor (beta chain) sequence. This clone appeared a few times. Its cognate antigen has yet to be identified. No clone much larger than this one lies a single base away; base qualities are absent. The immunoSEQ Assay, a bias-controlled multiplex PCR, was used to amplify TCRbeta CDR3 regions from genomic DNA. From the authors' description of their analysis: Within the assay, amplification of reference gene primers was used to estimate how many nucleated cells each sample contained. To quantify the absolute abundance of each unique TCRbeta CDR3 rearrangement, sequence reads were collapsed and filtered. For each sample, productive Simpson clonality was calculated as the square root of Simpson's diversity index across productive rearrangements. TCRdb limited this immuneACCESS table to in-frame rearrangements with V and J called. A share of clones is missing; checked studies link under half to unresolved V genes, and the rest is unexplained. V and J calls and clone size are those listed in that table; D and trimming were worked out from the DNA. The sample table holds 200,000 or so clones, of which roughly 76% were seen once. The top ten hold roughly an eighth of the sample.

One collaborating source in Seattle enrolled patients during active infection and followed them longitudinally through the course of disease. The collaborating institutions used their own protocols to collect whole blood in K2EDTA tubes. Collaborator samples were shipped for TCRbeta analysis as frozen whole blood, isolated PBMCs, or DNA extracted from either sample type. The data were obtained in a study of blood T cell repertoires in COVID-19 (dated by TCRdb to the early 2020s). With regard to the full study: Samples covering the acute and convalescent phases of COVID-19 were provided by collaborators in the United States, Italy and Spain. The sample metadata nearly always contained a de-identified subject ID, COVID-19 status, age in years and sex. The material from the prospective study consisted of cDNA or gDNA derived from T cells, B-cell-depleted T cells, or PBMCs. HLA class I and class II types, where available, came from metadata supplied by the sample provider rather than from assay-based typing. Samples were obtained from the ongoing ImmuneRACE study (first 160 participants) and from 1,200 or so subjects provided by 6 global collaborators. A freely available public database, intended as a resource for researchers studying the immune response to SARS-CoV-2, is where the repertoires were released. Deeply sampled blood TCRbeta repertoires from subjects exposed to, actively infected with, or recovered from COVID-19 were included in the dataset.

The CDR3 numbers 16 residues from cysteine through phenylalanine. Just the 48-base CDR3 DNA is kept, in frame starting at base 1. Trimming at the junction amounts to 5 bases on V and 4 bases on J, and the germline ends lie 21 bases apart. CDR1 SGHRS and CDR2 YFSETQ were looked up in the germline V gene. On the study overall, not on this receptor specifically: The amount of clinical and demographic metadata varied by source and participant and was provided uncurated.

The TCR sequence derives from a woman older than 75 with COVID-19, enrolled during active disease. The V gene is TRBV5-1 and the J gene is TRBJ1-1; the D gene cannot be named for sure. The sequenced sample consisted of peripheral blood. DNA sequence: TGCGCCAGCAGGCTTCAACTTGCGGAGCTTGGCACTGAAGCTTTCTTT. Its protein is CASRLQLAELGTEAFF.